Detailed here is one T cell receptor beta chain. The antigen is unknown. These data come from a study of post-analysis software for immune sequencing data. From germline, CDR1 is SGHRS and CDR2 YFSETQ. The V end was cut by 1 base, the J end by 5 bases, with 12 bases between. The CDR3 has 14 residues. General observations from the study: Included in a set of about 5 TRBV segments more frequent in patients than controls were TRBV5-6, TRBV5-1 and TRBV20-1.

The library was made from cDNA and included unique molecular identifiers. In TCRdb, the PCR reads were re-called with MiXCR into one record per CDR3 protein. The sample has some 890,000 distinct CDR3 sequences; around 53% are singletons. The chain links TRBV5-1 to TRBJ1-1; tentative D call: TRBD1 (5 bases). The TCR sequence derives from a girl between 10 and 17 years old with multiple sclerosis. Sequenced sample: blood. The CDR3 sequence is CASSLRGPGTEAFF. CDR3 sequence (DNA): TGCGCCAGCAGCTTGAGGGGCCCGGGGACTGAAGCTTTCTTT.